Below are 18 T cell receptor beta chains sequenced from a single sample in a study of T cells after yellow fever vaccination. TCRdb called the 5' RACE reads again in MiXCR, with one record for every CDR3 protein. The repertoire holds around 500,000 distinct CDR3 sequences, with 20% to 25% as singletons. Specimen: PBMCs, collected approximately 20 days after the first yellow fever vaccination. These receptors came from a young man who received the YFV17D yellow fever vaccine.

This clonotype was detected only a few times. The chain is built from TRBV28 and TRBJ2-7, with D possibly called TRBD1 or TRBD2 (5 bases each). CDR1 and CDR2 from the germline V gene are MDHEN and SYDVKM. The CDR3 is made up of 17 amino acids. Trimming left V 5 bases short and J 0 bases short, with 20 bases between. The CDR3 DNA follows: TGTGCCAGCAGTCCAAGTCTGGGGGACCAACCCTCCTACGAGCAGTACGTC. Its protein product is CASSPSLGDQPSYEQYV.

This clonotype appeared many times. The chain is built from TRBV29-1 and TRBJ2-4; 9 nucleotides align to TRBD1. Trimming removed 4 bases from V and 0 bases from J; junction bases left unmatched: 1. Looked up from germline, CDR1 is SQVTM and CDR2 is ANQGSEA. The CDR3 consists of 14 residues. For the CDR3, the DNA is TGCAGCGTTGGGACAGGGGTAGCCAAAAACATTCAGTACTTC. This codes for CSVGTGVAKNIQYF.

In its sample, this clonotype was seen many times. The chain is built from TRBV3-1 and TRBJ1-1; no firm D call. Trimming shortened V by 1 base and J by 5 bases, and 5 bases separated the two germline ends. Germline V gene sequence: CDR1 LGHDT, CDR2 YNNKEL (reference sequence). The length of the CDR3 is 12 residues. DNA of the CDR3: TGTGCCAGCAGCCAAGTAGGGACTGAAGCTTTCTTT. It codes for CASSQVGTEAFF.

The V and J genes are TRBV19 and TRBJ2-1; D possibly corresponds to TRBD2 (6 bases). The CDR3 is 19 residues long. Germline values: CDR1 LNHDA, CDR2 SQIVND (reference sequence). V gave up 0 bases and J gave up 3 bases, with 21 bases separating them. The CDR3 nucleotides are TGTGCCAGTAGTATAGATATAGGGAGGAGGAAGTATTACTACAATGAGCAGTTCTTC. As protein: CASSIDIGRRKYYYNEQFF.

The V gene is TRBV21-1, the J gene TRBJ2-7; the D call of TRBD1 is as the table states it, not checked on the DNA. TRBV21-1 is reported as a pseudogene. The CDR3 runs 15 residues. In nucleotides, the CDR3 is TGTGCCAGCTCCGACAGGGGGCGGAGGGACTACGAGCAGTACGTC. Amino acids: CASSDRGRRDYEQYV.

This clonotype was observed a single time. This chain links TRBV5-6 with TRBJ2-3, with D possibly TRBD2 on 5 matching bases. The CDR3 consists of 15 residues. The V end lost 4 bases, the J end lost 1 base, and 13 bases lay between the germline ends. Germline lookup yields CDR1 SGHDT and CDR2 YYEEEE. This chain's CDR3 is CASSPGIIGTDTQYF. DNA of the CDR3: TGTGCCAGCAGCCCCGGGATTATCGGCACAGATACGCAGTATTTT.

This clonotype appeared many times. The V gene is TRBV5-1, the J gene TRBJ2-1; D possibly corresponds to TRBD1 (6 bases). Germline values: CDR1 SGHRS, CDR2 YFSETQ. The CDR3 sequence is 16 residues long. V was trimmed by 7 bases and J by 0 bases, leaving 17 bases between them. The CDR3, as DNA: TGCGCCAGCGGGAGATACCCAGGGGTCTCCTACAATGAGCAGTTCTTC. Translating gives CASGRYPGVSYNEQFF.

The chain combines TRBV27 with TRBJ2-2, with a tentative D call TRBD2 (6 bases). The CDR3 covers 11 residues. CDR1 is MNHEY and CDR2 is SMNVEV in the germline V gene (reference sequence). V was shortened by 7 bases and J by 9 bases, with 9 bases between the two germline ends. The CDR3 loop reads CASIGGRELFF. For the CDR3, the DNA is TGTGCCAGCATCGGAGGGCGGGAGCTGTTTTTT.

The chain links TRBV4-2 to TRBJ2-3, with TRBD2 identical over 7 bases. The V and J ends lost 0 bases and 7 bases, in that order; junction bases with no gene match: 13. Germline values: CDR1 LGHNA, CDR2 YNFKEQ. The CDR3 extends over 17 amino acids. The CDR3 nucleotides read TGTGCCAGCAGCCAAGACCGGGACTACCCTCTTTCGCATACGCAGTATTTT. Protein sequence: CASSQDRDYPLSHTQYF.

The chain uses TRBV5-1 and TRBJ2-7; 12 nucleotides line up with TRBD1. With 4 bases clipped from V and 2 bases from J, the junction kept 10 bases outside the gene matches. The V gene's germline CDR1 is SGHRS and CDR2 YFSETQ. The CDR3 sequence is 17 residues long. This CDR3 is CASSLLRGDRGPYEQYF. The CDR3 bases are TGCGCCAGCAGCCTCCTTCGGGGGGACAGGGGGCCCTACGAGCAGTACTTC. The full variable domain, with the rest looked up from reference TRBV5-1 and TRBJ2-7, is KAGVTQTPRYLIKTRGQQVTLSCSPISGHRSVSWYQQTPGQGLQFLFEYFSETQRNKGNFPGRFSGRQFSNSRSEMNVSTLELGDSALYLCASSLLRGDRGPYEQYFGPGTRLTVT.

V usage is TRBV20-1 and J usage is TRBJ2-6; D unclear. Trimming left V 3 bases short and J 2 bases short, with 5 bases between. In germline, CDR1 is DFQATT, CDR2 SNEGSKA (reference sequence). This CDR3 is built from 13 residues. In DNA form, the CDR3 reads TGCAGTGCTAGCCCTCCTGGGGCCAACGTCCTGACTTTC. Translated, it gives CSASPPGANVLTF.

The chain couples TRBV9 to TRBJ1-1; D gene uncertain. This CDR3 has 10 amino acids. Germline CDR1 reads SGDLS; CDR2 reads YYNGEE. V lost 0 bases and J lost 11, with 5 bases in between. The CDR3 DNA reads as TGTGCCAGCAGCGTAGGGTCCGCTTTCTTT. This gives the protein CASSVGSAFF.

This clonotype was seen just once. The chain employs TRBV7-2 and TRBJ2-7; 8 nucleotides agree with TRBD1. The CDR3 covers 15 residues. V was pared by 1 base and J by 4 bases, with 6 bases of the junction left unmatched. Germline V CDR1 and CDR2: SGHTA, FQGNSA. The CDR3 here is CASSLEGTGIYEQYF. The CDR3 DNA reads TGTGCCAGCAGCTTAGAAGGGACAGGAATATACGAGCAGTACTTC.

This chain links TRBV12-5 with TRBJ2-7; either TRBD1 or TRBD2 may fit D (5 bases each). The CDR3 sequence is 14 residues long. V dropped 2 bases and J dropped 3 bases, with 11 bases sitting between them. Germline-derived CDR1 and CDR2 are LGHNT and FRNRAP. The CDR3, as DNA: TGTGCTAGTGGTTTGACACCGGGGCACTACGAGCAGTACTTC. Its translation: CASGLTPGHYEQYF.

This clonotype has just a few counts. V gene TRBV28 combines with J gene TRBJ2-3; D possibly corresponds to TRBD2 (6 bases). This CDR3 is built from 15 residues. Germline V lookup: CDR1 MDHEN, CDR2 SYDVKM. Between the trimmed V and J ends, which lost 4 bases and 3 bases, there was a span of 14 bases. The CDR3 bases are TGTGCCAGCAGTTCCAACGGCGGGATAACAGATACGCAGTATTTT. This codes for CASSSNGGITDTQYF. The variable domain in full, with the rest retrieved from reference TRBV28 and TRBJ2-3, is DVKVTQSSRYLVKRTGEKVFLECVQDMDHENMFWYRQDPGLGLRLIYFSYDVKMKEKGDIPEGYSVSREKKERFSLILESASTNQTSMYLCASSSNGGITDTQYFGPGTRLTVL.

This clonotype was seen a few times. This chain joins TRBV4-3 and TRBJ2-3; D not certain. Per the germline V gene, CDR1 is LGHNA and CDR2 is YSLEER. The CDR3 runs 14 residues. The V end lost 0 bases, the J end lost 3 bases, and 7 bases lay between the germline ends. CDR3 bases: TGCGCCAGCAGCCAAGAAGCCTTTACAGATACGCAGTATTTT. Its protein product is CASSQEAFTDTQYF.

This clonotype was seen only a few times. The chain has TRBV5-1 and TRBJ2-6; D not certain. Trimming removed 7 bases at V and 4 bases at J, with 3 bases between. From germline, CDR1 is SGHRS and CDR2 YFSETQ. The CDR3 covers 11 residues. The chain's CDR3 is CASVGANVLTF. The CDR3 region has the DNA TGCGCCAGCGTCGGGGCCAACGTCCTGACTTTC.

This clonotype has more than one count but fewer than ten. The gene calls are TRBV12-3 or TRBV12-4 and TRBJ1-2; D remains unclear. The CDR3 has 14 amino acids. The V gene lost 5 bases and the J gene lost 0 bases, with 10 bases spanning the gap. CDR3: CASSPDVPNYGYTF. CDR3 DNA sequence: TGTGCCAGCAGTCCGGACGTTCCTAACTATGGCTACACCTTC.